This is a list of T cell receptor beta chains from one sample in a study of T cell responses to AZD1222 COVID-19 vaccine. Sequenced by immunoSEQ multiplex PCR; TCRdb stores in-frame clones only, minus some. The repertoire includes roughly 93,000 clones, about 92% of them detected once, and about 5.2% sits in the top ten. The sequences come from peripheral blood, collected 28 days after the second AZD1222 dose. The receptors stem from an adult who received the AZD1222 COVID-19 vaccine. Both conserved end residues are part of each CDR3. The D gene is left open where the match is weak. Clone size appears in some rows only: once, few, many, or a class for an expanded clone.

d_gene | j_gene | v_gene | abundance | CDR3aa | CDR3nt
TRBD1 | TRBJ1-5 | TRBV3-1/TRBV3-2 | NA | CASSLATGTQPQHF | TGTGCCAGCAGCCTTGCGACAGGGACCCAGCCCCAGCATTTT
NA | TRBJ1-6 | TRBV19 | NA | CASSTQPGVNSPLHF | TGTGCCAGTAGTACCCAACCAGGGGTTAATTCACCCCTCCACTTT
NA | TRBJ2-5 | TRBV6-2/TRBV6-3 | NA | CASSGHRPQETQYF | TGTGCCAGCAGTGGCCATAGGCCCCAAGAGACCCAGTACTTC
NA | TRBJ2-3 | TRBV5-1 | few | CASSLALTSSTDTQYF | TGCGCCAGCAGCTTGGCCCTTACTAGTAGCACAGATACGCAGTATTTT
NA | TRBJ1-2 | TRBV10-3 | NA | CAISESRGKGDYGYTF | TGTGCCATCAGTGAGTCGAGGGGTAAGGGTGACTATGGCTACACCTTC
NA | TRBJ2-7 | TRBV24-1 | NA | CATSDSEEPSYEQYF | TGTGCCACCAGTGATTCCGAGGAGCCCTCTTACGAGCAGTACTTC
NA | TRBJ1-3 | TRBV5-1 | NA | CASSLENSGNTIYF | TGCGCCAGCAGCTTGGAAAATTCTGGAAACACCATATATTTT
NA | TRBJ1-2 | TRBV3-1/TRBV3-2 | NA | CASSQDRDVRSGYTF | TGTGCCAGCAGCCAAGACAGGGATGTAAGGTCTGGCTACACCTTC
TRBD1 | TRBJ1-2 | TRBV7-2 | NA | CASSLASGQGGYGYTF | TGTGCCAGCAGCTTAGCCTCCGGACAGGGCGGGTATGGCTACACCTTC
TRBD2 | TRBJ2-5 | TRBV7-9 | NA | CASSLVLAGEETQYF | TGTGCCAGCAGCTTAGTACTAGCGGGGGAGGAGACCCAGTACTTC
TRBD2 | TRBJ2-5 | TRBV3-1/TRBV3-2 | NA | CASSQGGGQETQYF | TGTGCCAGCAGCCAAGGGGGGGGCCAAGAGACCCAGTACTTC
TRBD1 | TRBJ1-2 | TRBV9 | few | CASSVEPTGGIYGYTF | TGTGCCAGCAGCGTCGAGCCGACAGGGGGTATCTATGGCTACACCTTC
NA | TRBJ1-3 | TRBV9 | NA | CASSVEGTRNTIYF | TGTGCCAGCAGCGTAGAGGGGACGCGAAACACCATATATTTT
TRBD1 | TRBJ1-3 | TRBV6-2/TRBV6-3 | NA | CASSYLRTGGNTIYF | TGTGCCAGCAGTTACCTCAGGACAGGGGGAAACACCATATATTTT